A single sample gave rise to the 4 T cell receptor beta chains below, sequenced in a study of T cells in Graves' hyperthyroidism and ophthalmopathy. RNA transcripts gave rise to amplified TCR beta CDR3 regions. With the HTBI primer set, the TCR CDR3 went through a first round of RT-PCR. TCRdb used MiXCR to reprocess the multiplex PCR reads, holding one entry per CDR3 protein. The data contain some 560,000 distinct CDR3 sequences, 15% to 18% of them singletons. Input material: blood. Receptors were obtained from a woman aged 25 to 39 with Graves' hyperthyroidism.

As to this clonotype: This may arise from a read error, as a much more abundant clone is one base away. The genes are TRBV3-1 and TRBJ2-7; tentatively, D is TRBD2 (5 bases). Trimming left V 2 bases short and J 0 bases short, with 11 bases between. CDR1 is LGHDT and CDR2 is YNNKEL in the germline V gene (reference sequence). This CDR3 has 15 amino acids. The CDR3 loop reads CASSQRTGDSYEQYF. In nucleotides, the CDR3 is TGTGCCAGCAGCCAACGGACTGGCGACTCCTACGAGCAGTACTTC.

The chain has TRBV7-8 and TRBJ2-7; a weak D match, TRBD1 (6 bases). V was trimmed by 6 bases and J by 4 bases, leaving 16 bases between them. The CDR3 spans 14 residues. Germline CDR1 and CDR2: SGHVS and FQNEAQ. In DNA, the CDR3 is TGTGCCAGCAGTCTAACAGGGACGAGGTACGAGCAGTACTTC. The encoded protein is CASSLTGTRYEQYF. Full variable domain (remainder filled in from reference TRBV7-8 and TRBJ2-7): GAGVSQSPRYKVAKRGQDVALRCDPISGHVSLFWYQQALGQGPEFLTYFQNEAQLDKSGLPSDRFFAERPEGSVSTLKIQRTQQEDSAVYLCASSLTGTRYEQYFGPGTRLTVT.

The CDR3 protein is CATSRDRGGREQFF. The CDR3 DNA reads TGTGCCACCAGCAGAGATCGGGGGGGTCGCGAGCAGTTCTTC. V usage is TRBV15 and J usage is TRBJ2-1; 8 bases map to TRBD2. The germline V gene encodes CDR1 LNHNV and CDR2 YYDKDF (reference sequence). V gave up 0 bases and J gave up 10 bases; unmatched junction bases: 5. The length of the CDR3 is 14 residues. Looking up the rest from reference TRBV15 and TRBJ2-1 gives the full variable domain: DAMVIQNPRYQVTQFGKPVTLSCSQTLNHNVMYWYQQKSSQAPKLLFHYYDKDFNNEADTPDNFQSRRPNTSFCFLDIRSPGLGDTAMYLCATSRDRGGREQFFGPGTRLTVL.

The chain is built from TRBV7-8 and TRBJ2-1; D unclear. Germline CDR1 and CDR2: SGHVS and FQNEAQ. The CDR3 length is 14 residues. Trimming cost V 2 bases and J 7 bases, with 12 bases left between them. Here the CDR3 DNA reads TGTGCCAGCAGCTTATTCTATGTTTCGAATGAGCAGTTCTTC. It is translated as CASSLFYVSNEQFF.